This T cell receptor beta chain was profiled in a study of Graves' ophthalmopathy and Graves' hyperthyroidism. RNA transcripts yielded amplified TCR beta CDR3 regions. First-round RT-PCR relied on HTBI primers, and a second-round multiplex PCR came next. TCRdb fed the multiplex PCR reads into MiXCR, producing one record per CDR3 protein. In the table there are about 550,000 distinct CDR3 sequences, just under 40% of which are singletons. V was pared by 1 base and J by 8 bases, with 14 bases between. The CDR3 length is 14 residues. Germline-derived CDR1 and CDR2 are SGHAT and FQNNGV. General study findings and limits: Most expanded thyroid clonotypes above 0.001 frequency also appeared in blood. The model flagged ophthalmopathy progression at approximately 66% sensitivity and nearly 75% specificity.

This clonotype has ten or more counts. The antigen is undetermined. Patients with other autoimmune diseases, uncontrolled infections, pregnancy or lactation were excluded. It was on clinical symptoms, serum thyroxine, TRAb, thyroid ultrasound and orbital computed tomography that diagnosis relied. The V gene is TRBV11-2, the J gene TRBJ1-2; no clear D gene. The specimen was peripheral blood or thyroid tissue (not recorded which). The TCR sequence derives from an adult man with Graves' hyperthyroidism. The CDR3 nucleotides are TGTGCCAGCAGCTTAGGGCCGCTACCGGGGGGCTACACCTTC. Its protein product is CASSLGPLPGGYTF.